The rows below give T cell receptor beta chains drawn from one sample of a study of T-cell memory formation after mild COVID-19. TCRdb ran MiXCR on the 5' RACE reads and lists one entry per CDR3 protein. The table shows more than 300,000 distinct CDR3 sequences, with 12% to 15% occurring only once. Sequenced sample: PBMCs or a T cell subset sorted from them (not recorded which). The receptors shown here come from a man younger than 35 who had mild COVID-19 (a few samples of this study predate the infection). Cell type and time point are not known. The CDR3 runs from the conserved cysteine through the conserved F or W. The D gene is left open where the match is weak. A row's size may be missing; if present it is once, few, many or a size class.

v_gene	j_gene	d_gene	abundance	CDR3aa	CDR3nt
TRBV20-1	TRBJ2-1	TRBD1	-	CSARGQGFRGEQFF	TGCAGTGCTAGAGGACAGGGGTTTAGAGGGGAGCAGTTCTTC
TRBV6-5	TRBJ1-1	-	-	CATYIRGETEAFF	TGTGCCACTTATATCCGGGGGGAAACTGAAGCTTTCTTT
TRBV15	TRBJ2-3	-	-	CATSRDRSGAHTDTQYF	TGTGCCACCAGCAGGGACCGTTCGGGGGCCCACACAGATACGCAGTATTTT
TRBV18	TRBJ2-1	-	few	CASSPSREIYNEQFF	TGTGCCAGCTCACCTTCCCGGGAGATATACAATGAGCAGTTCTTC
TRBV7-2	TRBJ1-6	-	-	CASSRYTGSPLHF	TGTGCCAGCAGCCGATACACGGGGTCACCCCTCCACTTT
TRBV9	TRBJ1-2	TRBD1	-	CASSTRTGLNYGYTF	TGTGCCAGCAGCACCCGGACAGGGCTTAACTATGGCTACACCTTC
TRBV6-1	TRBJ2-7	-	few	CASVGTQGRRSYEQYF	TGTGCCAGCGTCGGGACACAGGGACGCCGTTCTTACGAGCAGTACTTC
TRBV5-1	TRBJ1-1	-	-	CASSLRQGQPGTEAFF	TGCGCCAGCAGCCTGCGCCAGGGACAACCAGGAACTGAAGCTTTCTTT
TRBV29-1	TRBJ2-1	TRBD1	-	CSVTQGTYNEQFF	TGCAGCGTTACACAGGGGACCTACAATGAGCAGTTCTTC
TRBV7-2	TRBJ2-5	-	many	CASSLQYQETQYF	TGTGCCAGCAGCTTACAGTACCAAGAGACCCAGTACTTC
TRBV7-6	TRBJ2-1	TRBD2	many	CASSLGSSGTYNEQFF	TGTGCCAGCAGCTTGGGTTCTAGCGGAACCTACAATGAGCAGTTCTTC
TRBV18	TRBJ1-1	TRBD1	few	CASSPINTGAPPRAFF	TGTGCCAGCTCACCGATTAATACAGGGGCCCCACCGCGCGCTTTCTTT
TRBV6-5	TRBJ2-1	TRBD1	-	CASSFKGAGEQFF	TGTGCCAGCAGTTTTAAGGGGGCAGGTGAGCAGTTCTTC
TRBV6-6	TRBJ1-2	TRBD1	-	CASSRTGGADYGYTF	TGTGCCAGCAGCCGAACAGGGGGCGCTGACTATGGCTACACCTTC
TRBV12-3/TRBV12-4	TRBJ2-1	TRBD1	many	CASNDRGDEQFF	TGTGCCAGCAACGACAGGGGTGATGAGCAGTTCTTC
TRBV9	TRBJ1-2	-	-	CASSPRGDGYGYTF	TGTGCCAGCAGCCCCCGGGGGGACGGCTATGGCTACACCTTC
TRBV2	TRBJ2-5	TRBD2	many	CASSDQREETQYF	TGTGCCAGCAGTGACCAGCGGGAGGAGACCCAGTACTTC
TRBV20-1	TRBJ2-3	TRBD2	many	CSVVAGGRDTQYF	TGCAGTGTTGTAGCGGGGGGGCGCGATACGCAGTATTTT
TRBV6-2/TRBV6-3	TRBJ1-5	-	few	CASSYSIGGAGQPQHF	TGTGCCAGCAGTTACTCGATAGGAGGGGCAGGACAGCCCCAGCATTTT
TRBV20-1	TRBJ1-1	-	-	CSARASGGDAFF	TGCAGTGCTAGAGCCAGCGGGGGGGATGCTTTCTTT
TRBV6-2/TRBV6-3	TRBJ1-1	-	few	CASIGWADTEAFF	TGTGCCAGCATCGGTTGGGCGGACACTGAAGCTTTCTTT
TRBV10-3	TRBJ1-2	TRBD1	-	CASGTGENYGYTF	TGTGCCAGCGGGACAGGGGAAAACTATGGCTACACCTTC